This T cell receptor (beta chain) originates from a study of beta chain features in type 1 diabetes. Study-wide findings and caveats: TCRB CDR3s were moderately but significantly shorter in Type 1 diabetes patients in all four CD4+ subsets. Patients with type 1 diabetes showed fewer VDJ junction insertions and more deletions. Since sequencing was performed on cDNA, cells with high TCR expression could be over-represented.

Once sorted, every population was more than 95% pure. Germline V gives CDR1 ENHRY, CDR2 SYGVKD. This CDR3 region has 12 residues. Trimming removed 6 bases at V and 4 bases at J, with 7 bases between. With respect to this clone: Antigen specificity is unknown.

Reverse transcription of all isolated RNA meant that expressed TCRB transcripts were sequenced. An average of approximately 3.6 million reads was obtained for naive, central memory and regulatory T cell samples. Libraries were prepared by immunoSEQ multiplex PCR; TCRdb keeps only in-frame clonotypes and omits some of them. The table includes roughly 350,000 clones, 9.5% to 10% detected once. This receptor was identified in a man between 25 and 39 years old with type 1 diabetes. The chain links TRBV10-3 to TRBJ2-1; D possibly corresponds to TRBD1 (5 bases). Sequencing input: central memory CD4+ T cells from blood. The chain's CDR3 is CAISDRYNEQFF. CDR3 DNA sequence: TGTGCCATCAGCGACAGATACAATGAGCAGTTCTTC.